This TCR beta chain was sequenced during a study of CD8+ T cells in alopecia areata. Study observations and caveats: Scalp clonality and expanded CD8+ clones among the top 100 were significantly decreased by tofacitinib.

Specified treatment: oral pan-JAK inhibitor, 5-10 mg twice daily. Extraction and reverse transcription of RNA yielded cDNA as the sequencing template. Here immunoSEQ multiplex PCR was the method, and the copy in TCRdb shows in-frame clones only, minus some. The sample records 150,000 to 200,000 clones, under 80% being singletons. Germline V lookup: CDR1 MNHEY, CDR2 SMNVEV (reference sequence). The ends were cut back, 6 bases at V and 4 bases at J, with 12 bases in the middle. This CDR3 comprises 13 residues. Concerning this clone: What it binds is not known. Other DNA variants within this sample encode the same CDR3.

This TCR came from a human donor with alopecia areata. The material sequenced was CD4+ T cells sorted from blood, taken around week 49, from a patient treated with tofacitinib. The chain is built from TRBV27 and TRBJ1-1, with D perhaps matching TRBD1 (5 bases). As DNA, the CDR3 is TGTGCCAGCAGGCGATGGGGGGGCACTGAAGCTTTCTTT. Its translation is CASRRWGGTEAFF.